This T cell receptor (beta chain) was recovered during a study of blood T cell repertoires in COVID-19. Study details: Acute and convalescent COVID-19 samples came from the United States, Italy and Spain. T cells, B-cell-depleted T cells, or PBMCs supplied cDNA or gDNA.

Clones were read by immunoSEQ multiplex PCR, and TCRdb kept only the in-frame ones, dropping some. The repertoire has approximately 270,000 clones, under 85% of them found once; the top ten carry roughly 0.94%. V lost 2 bases and J lost 6; bases outside the gene matches: 7. Germline V gene data show CDR1 as KGHSH and CDR2 as LQKENI. The CDR3 consists of 15 residues. Followed longitudinally, the Seattle patients had been enrolled during active infection. The sequence derives from a human donor with COVID-19, enrolled during active disease. The donor label of this sample is uncertain. The chain links TRBV18 to TRBJ1-2, with 9 positions matching TRBD1. The sequenced material came from peripheral blood. The CDR3 spells CASSPSPGQGDGYTF. CDR3 in DNA: TGTGCCAGCTCACCATCTCCGGGACAGGGCGATGGCTACACCTTC.